This T cell receptor beta chain originates from a study of response to subunit inactivated influenza vaccine. Regarding the study as a whole: The authors suggested that every seasonal influenza vaccination recruits few new T cells.

The CDR3 runs to 17 residues. CDR1 and CDR2 from the germline V gene are LGHNA and YSLEER. The trim removed 0 bases at V and 8 bases at J, leaving 14 bases unmatched. Note on this clonotype: The antigen is unknown.

TCRdb re-analysed the RT-PCR reads in MiXCR, keeping a single row per CDR3 protein. In the table there are more than 450,000 distinct CDR3 sequences, 7.6% of which are singletons. This receptor was taken from a man aged 50-75 years who received an inactivated influenza vaccine. The rearrangement links TRBV4-3 to TRBJ1-2, with 8 positions matching TRBD1. The sequenced sample was PBMCs from blood, obtained around 2 years after vaccination. The CDR3: CASSQDVAGGASRGYTF. In DNA form, the CDR3 reads TGCGCCAGCAGCCAAGATGTGGCAGGGGGCGCCTCGCGGGGCTACACCTTC.